A single sample is the source of the 26 T cell receptor beta chains below, sequenced in a study of blood T cells in healthy people across ages. Then a second PCR, running roughly 7 to 11 cycles, was carried out with a sample-barcoded 5' primer and a J-beta primer mix. In TCRdb, the 5' RACE reads were re-called with MiXCR into one record per CDR3 protein. The table has around 1.5 million distinct CDR3 sequences, 59% seen once. The specimen sequenced was blood. Every receptor here comes from a man aged 18-30 years in good health.

This clonotype was picked up a small number of times. V usage is TRBV4-1 and J usage is TRBJ2-7; D possibly matches TRBD1 or TRBD2 (5 bases each). From germline, CDR1 is MGHRA and CDR2 YSYEKL. CDR3 length equals 17 residues. Trimming cost V 1 base and J 0 bases, with 16 bases left between them. The DNA for the CDR3 is TGCGCCAGCAGCCAAGTTGGGGGACGGATGAGCTCCTACGAGCAGTACTTC. This sequence encodes CASSQVGGRMSSYEQYF.

The rearrangement joins TRBV14 to TRBJ1-2; TRBD1 agrees at 7 bases. This CDR3 has 15 residues. Germline CDR1 and CDR2: SGHDN and FVKESK. Trimming removed 4 bases from V and 2 bases from J; junction bases left unmatched: 7. In DNA form, the CDR3 reads TGTGCCAGCAGCCCGACAGGGACGCGAAACTATGGCTACACCTTC. Its translation is CASSPTGTRNYGYTF.

This clonotype showed up just once. The chain links TRBV25-1 to TRBJ1-1, with D unclear. The V gene lost 6 bases and the J gene lost 1 base, with 9 bases spanning the gap. This CDR3 comprises 13 residues. Germline V CDR1 and CDR2: MGHDK, SYGVNS. The CDR3 reads CASRETENTEAFF. DNA of the CDR3: TGTGCCAGCAGGGAAACTGAGAACACTGAAGCTTTCTTT.

This clonotype was seen a handful of times. The chain uses TRBV20-1 and TRBJ2-7; 9 nucleotides agree with TRBD1. J was trimmed by 0 bases and V by 6 bases; bases with no gene match: 3. The CDR3 loop spans 13 amino acids. CDR1 and CDR2 (germline): DFQATT, SNEGSKA (reference sequence). Written as DNA, the CDR3 is TGCAGTGCAGGACAGGGGAGCTCCTACGAGCAGTACTTC. This codes for CSAGQGSSYEQYF.

The rearrangement uses TRBV5-1 and TRBJ1-2; 11 nucleotides line up with TRBD1. Germline V gives CDR1 SGHRS, CDR2 YFSETQ. The CDR3 has 14 residues. J gave up 7 bases and V 4 bases, and 6 bases lay outside the gene matches. The CDR3 DNA sequence: TGCGCCAGCAGCCCGGGACAGGGGGGTTTTGGCTACACCTTC. Protein sequence: CASSPGQGGFGYTF.

The chain couples TRBV6-5 to TRBJ2-1, with a weak D call TRBD2 (7 bases). Germline values: CDR1 MNHEY, CDR2 SVGAGI. The ends were cut back, 0 bases at V and 8 bases at J, with 14 bases in the middle. The CDR3 contains 15 residues. DNA of the CDR3: TGTGCCAGCAGTTACTCGGGGGGGCTTGGGGATGAGCAGTTCTTC. Translation gives CASSYSGGLGDEQFF.

The rearrangement links TRBV20-1 to TRBJ2-7, with unresolved D. Trimming took off 1 base at V and 4 bases at J, with 11 bases between the two ends. The germline CDR1 and CDR2 sequences are DFQATT and SNEGSKA (reference sequence). The CDR3 contains 13 residues. DNA of the CDR3: TGCAGTGCTAGAGCAGAAAACCTTTACGAGCAGTACTTC. Encoded protein: CSARAENLYEQYF.

The chain joins TRBV11-2 to TRBJ2-5; 9 bases fit TRBD1. The J call may be incorrect, as the DNA end agrees better with TRBJ2-7. The CDR3 runs 15 residues. Germline CDR1 reads SGHAT; CDR2 reads FQNNGV. The CDR3 nucleotides are TGTGCCAGCAGCTTAGGGGGGACAGGGAGCAACGAGCAGTACTTC. Translation gives CASSLGGTGSNEQYF.

The chain joins TRBV10-3 to TRBJ2-5; 12 bases are shared with TRBD2. CDR1 ENHRY and CDR2 SYGVKD come from the germline V gene. The CDR3 loop spans 20 amino acids. V trimming: 3 bases; J trimming: 4 bases; junction bases outside the gene matches: 18. For the CDR3, the DNA is TGTGCCATCAGTGATAGGGTTGCGACTAGCGGGAGCAATCTATTAGAGACCCAGTACTTC. Amino acid sequence: CAISDRVATSGSNLLETQYF.

The chain couples TRBV6-1 to TRBJ2-7, with 8 bases matching TRBD2. Judging by the DNA end, TRBJ2-4 fits better; the J call may be wrong. This CDR3 contains 15 residues. Germline V gene lookup returns CDR1 MNHNS and CDR2 SASEGT. CDR3 bases: TGTGCCAGCAGCTGGGGTCGACTAGCGCGGGACATTCAGTACTTC. Its protein is CASSWGRLARDIQYF.

The genes are TRBV27 and TRBJ1-2, with D unclear. In germline, CDR1 is MNHEY, CDR2 SMNVEV (reference sequence). CDR3 length: 12 amino acids. The V and J ends lost 7 bases and 3 bases respectively, with 9 bases between them. DNA of the CDR3: TGTGCCAGCAAGGGAGGGTACTATGGCTACACCTTC. Its translation: CASKGGYYGYTF.

The CDR3 loop reads CASSSQADHQETQYF. CDR3 sequence (DNA): TGTGCCAGCAGTTCCCAGGCCGATCACCAAGAGACCCAGTACTTC. The chain has TRBV6-2 or TRBV6-3 and TRBJ2-5; D unclear. The CDR3 is 15 amino acids. Germline-derived CDR1 and CDR2 are MNHEY and SVGEGT. Trimming shortened V by 4 bases and J by 0 bases, and 12 bases separated the two germline ends.

This clonotype was found a few times. The chain joins TRBV27 to TRBJ2-6; D is unresolved. V was cut by 0 bases and J by 4 bases, with 4 bases left in between. Looked up from germline, CDR1 is MNHEY and CDR2 is SMNVEV (reference sequence). The length of the CDR3 is 14 residues. This CDR3 reads CASSLSWGANVLTF. In DNA, the CDR3 is TGTGCCAGCAGTTTATCGTGGGGGGCCAACGTCCTGACTTTC.

The V gene is TRBV12-3 or TRBV12-4, the J gene TRBJ1-5, with TRBD1 identical over 9 bases. CDR3 length: 15 amino acids. With V trimmed by 6 bases and J by 8 bases, 11 bases remained unmatched. The DNA for the CDR3 is TGTGCCAGCAGGCTGGGACAGGGCCCTCTAGAGCCCCAGCATTTT. Translated, it gives CASRLGQGPLEPQHF.

The chain carries TRBV12-3 or TRBV12-4 and TRBJ2-4; weak D call: TRBD1 (6 bases). The CDR3 sequence is 13 residues long. V lost 7 bases and J 13 bases, leaving 20 bases between the germline ends. CDR3: CASIGRGLGEQYF. In nucleotides, the CDR3 is TGTGCCAGCATAGGTAGGGGGTTAGGGGAGCAGTACTTC.

Here the CDR3 reads CASSQVAGGLNNEQFF. CDR3 coding DNA: TGCGCCAGCAGCCAGGTAGCGGGGGGACTTAACAATGAGCAGTTCTTC. This chain links TRBV4-1 with TRBJ2-1, with 10 bases aligning to TRBD2. The length of the CDR3 is 16 residues. J was trimmed by 5 bases and V by 3 bases; bases with no gene match: 7. Germline V CDR1 and CDR2: MGHRA, YSYEKL.

The V gene is TRBV5-1, the J gene TRBJ1-4; D gene uncertain. There are 14 residues in the CDR3. Trimming removed 6 bases from V and 7 bases from J, with 16 bases in between. Germline CDR1 and CDR2: SGHRS and YFSETQ. The CDR3 DNA reads TGCGCCAGCACCCAGGAAGAACCGCGTGAAAAACTGTTTTTT. Encoded protein: CASTQEEPREKLFF.

The genes are TRBV12-3 or TRBV12-4 and TRBJ2-6; TRBD1 agrees at 11 bases. The J segment lost 3 bases and the V segment lost 7 bases, leaving 11 bases of the junction unmatched. The CDR3 is 18 amino acids. The CDR3 bases are TGTGCCAGCACCCTGATAGGACAGGGGGCTGATGGGGCCAACGTCCTGACTTTC. This codes for CASTLIGQGADGANVLTF.

This clonotype was detected only a few times. This rearrangement joins TRBV20-1 to TRBJ2-7; D is uncertain. The CDR3 loop spans 14 amino acids. V gave up 0 bases and J gave up 0 bases, with 9 bases separating them. Germline V gives CDR1 DFQATT, CDR2 SNEGSKA (reference sequence). CDR3 bases: TGCAGTGCTAGAGATAGTAGTAGCTCCTACGAGCAGTACTTC. Protein: CSARDSSSSYEQYF.

The rearrangement links TRBV12-3 or TRBV12-4 to TRBJ2-5; D ambiguous. With 5 bases removed from V and 0 bases from J, the gap between germline ends came to 10 bases. The CDR3 loop spans 14 amino acids. DNA for the CDR3: TGTGCCAGCAGTATCTACAGAAACCAAGAGACCCAGTACTTC. Translated, it gives CASSIYRNQETQYF.

There are a few counts of this clonotype. V is TRBV28 and J is TRBJ1-4, with 9 positions matching TRBD1. V lost 2 bases to trimming and J lost 7 bases; unmatched junction nucleotides: 2. CDR3 size: 14 residues. Per germline, CDR1 MDHEN and CDR2 SYDVKM. The CDR3 protein is CASSLDRGVEKLFF. CDR3 DNA sequence: TGTGCCAGCAGTTTAGACAGGGGGGTTGAAAAACTGTTTTTT.

This sequence joins TRBV5-5 and TRBJ1-2; 11 positions agree with TRBD1. This CDR3 has 16 amino acids. Trimming at V came to 5 bases and at J to 4 bases, leaving 10 bases not matched to a gene. The V gene's germline CDR1 is SGHKS and CDR2 YYEKEE (reference sequence). In DNA form, the CDR3 reads TGTGCCAGCAGGGACTTACCGGGACAGGGGGGCTATGGCTACACCTTC. Protein: CASRDLPGQGGYGYTF.

This clonotype has more than one count but fewer than ten. The rearrangement links TRBV7-9 to TRBJ2-7, with 7 nucleotides matching TRBD2. CDR1 and CDR2 from the germline V gene are SEHNR and FQNEAQ (reference sequence). The CDR3 covers 14 residues. Germline trimming cut 6 bases from V and 6 bases from J; bases unmatched to any gene: 11. CDR3 nucleotides: TGTGCCAGCAGACCACCCGTAGGGGAGGGCGAGCAGTACTTC. Protein sequence: CASRPPVGEGEQYF.

The V gene is TRBV6-2 or TRBV6-3, the J gene TRBJ2-1; D tentatively reads TRBD1 or TRBD2 (5 bases each). The end of the DNA is better explained by TRBJ2-7, so the J call may be wrong. The V gene's germline CDR1 is MNHEY and CDR2 SVGEGT. This CDR3 is built from 14 residues. CDR3 bases: TGTGCCAGCAGAGTAATTGGGACGCCCAATGAGCAGTACTTC. This translates into CASRVIGTPNEQYF.

V is TRBV20-1 and J is TRBJ1-2, with D unclear. The CDR3 runs 14 residues. The V gene's germline CDR1 is DFQATT and CDR2 SNEGSKA (reference sequence). Trimming removed 2 bases at V and 4 bases at J, with 14 bases between. The CDR3 here is CSARRAVEGYGYTF. The CDR3 bases are TGCAGTGCTAGAAGGGCCGTGGAGGGCTATGGCTACACCTTC.

This chain connects TRBV7-9 to TRBJ2-3; 9 bases are shared with TRBD2. The CDR3 sequence is 17 residues long. The junction had 4 bases not matched to a gene; V was cut back by 0 bases and J by 0 bases. The germline V gene has CDR1 SEHNR and CDR2 FQNEAQ (reference sequence). DNA of the CDR3: TGTGCCAGCAGCTTAGCTCTAGCGGGGCCTAGCACAGATACGCAGTATTTT. This encodes CASSLALAGPSTDTQYF.